The sequence of this TCR beta chain was determined in a study of blood T cell repertoires in COVID-19. Study summary: Both acute and convalescent COVID-19 samples were obtained from the United States, Italy and Spain.

The protocol was immunoSEQ multiplex PCR, while the TCRdb copy is restricted to in-frame clones and leaves out a portion. Of about 74,000 clones listed, 80% to 90% are singletons. With V trimmed by 1 base and J by 4 bases, 13 bases remained unmatched. The CDR3 runs to 19 residues. Germline CDR1 reads SGHDN; CDR2 reads FVKESK. The sequence came from an elderly woman with active or convalescent COVID-19. What was sequenced was peripheral blood. The genes are TRBV14 and TRBJ2-2; the match to TRBD1 covers 9 bases. The DNA of the CDR3 is TGTGCCAGCAGCCAAGCGTTCATGCCGGGACAGGGAGGCACCGGGGAGCTGTTTTTT. Its translation is CASSQAFMPGQGGTGELFF.